This is a list of T cell receptor beta chains from one sample in a study of Ad26.COV2.S vaccination and SARS-CoV-2 variants. Sequenced by immunoSEQ multiplex PCR; TCRdb stores in-frame clones only, minus some. The sample has 400,000 to 450,000 clones, 90% seen once. Sequencing used peripheral blood, obtained in a trial of Ad26.COV2.S vaccine versus placebo. These receptors originate from a person between 18 and 60 years old who received the Ad26.COV2.S COVID-19 vaccine or a placebo. Both conserved end residues are part of each CDR3. The order of the fields is J gene, V gene, clone size, D gene, CDR3 DNA, CDR3 protein. The D gene is left open where the match is weak. Some rows mark clone size as missing; the rest say once, few, many or name a class of expanded clone.

j_gene: TRBJ2-1
v_gene: TRBV27
abundance: -
d_gene: -
CDR3nt: TGTGCCAGCAGTCACGACATCACGAGCTCCTACAATGAGCAGTTCTTC
CDR3aa: CASSHDITSSYNEQFF

j_gene: TRBJ1-1
v_gene: TRBV4-3
abundance: -
d_gene: -
CDR3nt: TGCGCCAGCAGCCAAGGGGTTTCTCCCCGCAACACTGAAGCTTTCTTT
CDR3aa: CASSQGVSPRNTEAFF

j_gene: TRBJ2-7
v_gene: TRBV13
abundance: -
d_gene: TRBD2
CDR3nt: TGTGCCAGCAGCTTAGGCCTGTATGCGGGGACTAGCGACGAGCAGTACTTC
CDR3aa: CASSLGLYAGTSDEQYF

j_gene: TRBJ1-6
v_gene: TRBV30
abundance: -
d_gene: -
CDR3nt: TGTGCCTGGAGAATGTGGTCTGTGGGAAGATACAATTCACCCCTCCACTTT
CDR3aa: CAWRMWSVGRYNSPLHF

j_gene: TRBJ2-7
v_gene: TRBV5-6
abundance: -
d_gene: -
CDR3nt: TGTGCCAGCAGCCATAGCAGGGGAGGCTACGAGCAGTACTTC
CDR3aa: CASSHSRGGYEQYF

j_gene: TRBJ2-4
v_gene: TRBV5-4
abundance: -
d_gene: TRBD2
CDR3nt: TGTGCCAGCAGCTTGGGGAGCGGGAGTGGCAAAAACATTCAGTACTTC
CDR3aa: CASSLGSGSGKNIQYF

j_gene: TRBJ2-2
v_gene: TRBV9
abundance: -
d_gene: -
CDR3nt: TGTGCCAGCAGCGTAGCTCCCCTTGGATCGAACACCGGGGAGCTGTTTTTT
CDR3aa: CASSVAPLGSNTGELFF

j_gene: TRBJ2-2
v_gene: TRBV4-1
abundance: -
d_gene: -
CDR3nt: TGCGCCAGCAGCCTGGGACTTTCTACGGCCGGGGAGCTGTTTTTT
CDR3aa: CASSLGLSTAGELFF

j_gene: TRBJ2-1
v_gene: TRBV7-9
abundance: -
d_gene: TRBD2
CDR3nt: TGTGCCAGCAGGGCGGGGGCCTACAATGAGCAGTTCTTC
CDR3aa: CASRAGAYNEQFF

j_gene: TRBJ2-2
v_gene: TRBV5-1
abundance: -
d_gene: TRBD1
CDR3nt: TGCGCCAGCAGCCGGGGGACAGGGACCGGGGAGCTGTTTTTT
CDR3aa: CASSRGTGTGELFF

j_gene: TRBJ2-7
v_gene: TRBV12-3/TRBV12-4
abundance: -
d_gene: -
CDR3nt: TGTGCCAGCAGCCTTGCCCTCTACGAGCAGTACTTC
CDR3aa: CASSLALYEQYF

j_gene: TRBJ1-5
v_gene: TRBV27
abundance: -
d_gene: -
CDR3nt: TGTGCCAGCAGTTTAGTGAGCAATCAGCCCCAGCATTTT
CDR3aa: CASSLVSNQPQHF

j_gene: TRBJ1-5
v_gene: TRBV3-1/TRBV3-2
abundance: -
d_gene: TRBD1
CDR3nt: TGTGCCAGCAGCCCCTCGACAGGGGGGAATCAGCCCCAGCATTTT
CDR3aa: CASSPSTGGNQPQHF

j_gene: TRBJ2-7
v_gene: TRBV7-8
abundance: -
d_gene: -
CDR3nt: TGTGCCAGCAGCTTAGAGTCTGGGAACTCCTACGAGCAGTACTTC
CDR3aa: CASSLESGNSYEQYF

j_gene: TRBJ2-7
v_gene: TRBV5-5
abundance: -
d_gene: TRBD1
CDR3nt: TGTGCCAGCAGCTTCCGGACAGGGTACTACGAGCAGTACTTC
CDR3aa: CASSFRTGYYEQYF

j_gene: TRBJ1-1
v_gene: TRBV4-1
abundance: -
d_gene: -
CDR3nt: TGCGCCAGCAGCCAAGGGCTGGGTTTTTCGAACACTGAAGCTTTCTTT
CDR3aa: CASSQGLGFSNTEAFF

j_gene: TRBJ1-1
v_gene: TRBV29-1
abundance: -
d_gene: TRBD1
CDR3nt: TGCAGCGTAACAACTGGGGGGACAGGGAGAGAAGCTTTCTTT
CDR3aa: CSVTTGGTGREAFF

j_gene: TRBJ2-3
v_gene: TRBV27
abundance: -
d_gene: -
CDR3nt: TGTGCCAGCAGTTTATCCCCCGGGAGACGGACAGATACGCAGTATTTT
CDR3aa: CASSLSPGRRTDTQYF

j_gene: TRBJ2-1
v_gene: TRBV5-3
abundance: -
d_gene: -
CDR3nt: TGTGCCAGAAGCTTTAGGGTCGGGACGACGACTGGGGATGAGCAGTTCTTC
CDR3aa: CARSFRVGTTTGDEQFF

j_gene: TRBJ2-1
v_gene: TRBV18
abundance: -
d_gene: -
CDR3nt: TGTGCCAGCTCACCGACGGGGCAGGCGTCCTACAATGAGCAGTTCTTC
CDR3aa: CASSPTGQASYNEQFF

j_gene: TRBJ2-7
v_gene: TRBV4-1
abundance: -
d_gene: -
CDR3nt: TGCGCCAGCAGCCAAGAGCCAGGCCTAACAAGCTCCTACGAGCAGTACTTC
CDR3aa: CASSQEPGLTSSYEQYF

j_gene: TRBJ2-3
v_gene: TRBV7-8
abundance: -
d_gene: -
CDR3nt: TGTGCCAGCAGCCAACTAGTGACAGATACGCAGTATTTT
CDR3aa: CASSQLVTDTQYF

j_gene: TRBJ2-7
v_gene: TRBV4-1
abundance: -
d_gene: TRBD1
CDR3nt: TGCGCCAGCAGCCAAGGGGGACAGGGGATCTACGAGCAGTACTTC
CDR3aa: CASSQGGQGIYEQYF

j_gene: TRBJ1-1
v_gene: TRBV30
abundance: -
d_gene: TRBD1
CDR3nt: TGTGCCTGGAGTGGGAGACAGGGGGCTGAAGCTTTCTTT
CDR3aa: CAWSGRQGAEAFF

j_gene: TRBJ1-5
v_gene: TRBV28
abundance: -
d_gene: -
CDR3nt: TGTGCCAGCAGTTTATTGACAGCGTCCCAGCATTTT
CDR3aa: CASSLLTASQHF

j_gene: TRBJ1-6
v_gene: TRBV14
abundance: -
d_gene: TRBD1
CDR3nt: TGTGCCAGCAGCCATGGGGGACAGGGAGTTTCGTCACCCCTCCACTTT
CDR3aa: CASSHGGQGVSSPLHF

j_gene: TRBJ2-7
v_gene: TRBV28
abundance: few
d_gene: TRBD1
CDR3nt: TGTGCCAGCAGCACCGGACAGGGACCGTACTACGAGCAGTACTTC
CDR3aa: CASSTGQGPYYEQYF

j_gene: TRBJ2-3
v_gene: TRBV7-9
abundance: -
d_gene: -
CDR3nt: TGTGCCAGCAGCCCGACCGGGACGAACACAGATACGCAGTATTTT
CDR3aa: CASSPTGTNTDTQYF

j_gene: TRBJ2-2
v_gene: TRBV7-9
abundance: -
d_gene: TRBD2
CDR3nt: TGTGCCAGCAATTCGGGGGGAACGAGCGGGGAGCTGTTTTTT
CDR3aa: CASNSGGTSGELFF

j_gene: TRBJ2-7
v_gene: TRBV30
abundance: -
d_gene: -
CDR3nt: TGTGCCTGGAGTACAGGGTTGATGCAGTACTTC
CDR3aa: CAWSTGLMQYF

j_gene: TRBJ1-6
v_gene: TRBV3-1/TRBV3-2
abundance: -
d_gene: -
CDR3nt: TGTGCCAGCAGCCAAGAGGGCTCTGGACGGCGGTCACCCCTCCACTTT
CDR3aa: CASSQEGSGRRSPLHF

j_gene: TRBJ1-1
v_gene: TRBV11-2
abundance: few
d_gene: -
CDR3nt: TGTGCCAGCAGCCGCGACATCAACACTGAAGCTTTCTTT
CDR3aa: CASSRDINTEAFF

j_gene: TRBJ2-7
v_gene: TRBV19
abundance: once
d_gene: -
CDR3nt: TGTGCCAGTAGTATTACGACAGGGAGGTCCTACGAGCAGTACTTC
CDR3aa: CASSITTGRSYEQYF

j_gene: TRBJ2-7
v_gene: TRBV5-3
abundance: -
d_gene: TRBD2
CDR3nt: TGTGCCAGAAGCTTGGTCGCTAGCGGGAGGGCACCCACTCCCTACGAGCAGTACTTC
CDR3aa: CARSLVASGRAPTPYEQYF

j_gene: TRBJ2-3
v_gene: TRBV28
abundance: -
d_gene: -
CDR3nt: TGTGCCAGCAGTACATCGCACGACCGAGAACTTAATACGCAGTATTTT
CDR3aa: CASSTSHDRELNTQYF

j_gene: TRBJ1-5
v_gene: TRBV10-2
abundance: -
d_gene: TRBD1
CDR3nt: TGCGCCAGCAGTCCTGACTTGAAATGGGAAGAGGGGGCAGGTCAGCCCCAGCATTTT
CDR3aa: CASSPDLKWEEGAGQPQHF

j_gene: TRBJ1-1
v_gene: TRBV5-4
abundance: -
d_gene: TRBD1
CDR3nt: TGTGCCAGCAGCACGGGGGACAGGGGGCGGACTGAAGCTTTCTTT
CDR3aa: CASSTGDRGRTEAFF

j_gene: TRBJ2-5
v_gene: TRBV6-2/TRBV6-3
abundance: -
d_gene: TRBD2
CDR3nt: TGTGCCAGCAGTTACTGGGGTAGCGGGGGGCAAGAGACCCAGTACTTC
CDR3aa: CASSYWGSGGQETQYF

j_gene: TRBJ1-4
v_gene: TRBV19
abundance: -
d_gene: -
CDR3nt: TGTGCCAGTAGTATCCCGAAGGAACCCTCCGAAAAACTGTTTTTT
CDR3aa: CASSIPKEPSEKLFF

j_gene: TRBJ1-2
v_gene: TRBV6-5
abundance: -
d_gene: TRBD1
CDR3nt: TGTGCCAGCAGTTACTCCGTGCAGGGGGCGTATGGCTACACCTTC
CDR3aa: CASSYSVQGAYGYTF

j_gene: TRBJ2-1
v_gene: TRBV5-4
abundance: -
d_gene: TRBD2
CDR3nt: TGTGCCAGCAGCTACCTTAGCGGGGGGACCTACAATGAGCAGTTCTTC
CDR3aa: CASSYLSGGTYNEQFF

j_gene: TRBJ1-1
v_gene: TRBV9
abundance: -
d_gene: -
CDR3nt: TGTGCCAGCAGCACTTGGGACAACACTGAAGCTTTCTTT
CDR3aa: CASSTWDNTEAFF

j_gene: TRBJ1-1
v_gene: TRBV3-1/TRBV3-2
abundance: -
d_gene: -
CDR3nt: TGTGCCAGCAGCCAAAACGCCGGGACGGTGAACACTGAAGCTTTCTTT
CDR3aa: CASSQNAGTVNTEAFF

j_gene: TRBJ1-4
v_gene: TRBV4-1
abundance: -
d_gene: TRBD1
CDR3nt: TGCGCCAGCAGCCGGACAGGGACTAATGAAAAACTGTTTTTT
CDR3aa: CASSRTGTNEKLFF

j_gene: TRBJ1-6
v_gene: TRBV11-2
abundance: -
d_gene: -
CDR3nt: TGTGCCAGCAGCTTAACAGGGACTTTTAATTCACCCCTCCACTTT
CDR3aa: CASSLTGTFNSPLHF